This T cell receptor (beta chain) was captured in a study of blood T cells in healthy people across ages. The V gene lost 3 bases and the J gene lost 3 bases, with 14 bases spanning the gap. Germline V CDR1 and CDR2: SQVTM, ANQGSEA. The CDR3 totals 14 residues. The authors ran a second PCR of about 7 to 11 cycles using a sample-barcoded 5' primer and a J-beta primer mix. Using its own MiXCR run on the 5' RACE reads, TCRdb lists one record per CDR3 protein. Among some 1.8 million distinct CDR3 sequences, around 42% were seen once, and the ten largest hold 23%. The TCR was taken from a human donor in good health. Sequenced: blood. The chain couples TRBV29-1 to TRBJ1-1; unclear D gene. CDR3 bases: TGCAGCGTTGATTGGGTAAGCAATTACACTGAAGCTTTCTTT. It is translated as CSVDWVSNYTEAFF. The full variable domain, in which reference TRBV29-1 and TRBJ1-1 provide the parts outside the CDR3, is SAVISQKPSRDICQRGTSLTIQCQVDSQVTMMFWYRQQPGQSLTLIATANQGSEATYESGFVIDKFPISRPNLTFSTLTVSNMSPEDSSIYLCSVDWVSNYTEAFFGQGTRLTVV.